The following is a T cell receptor (beta chain) sequence with its context. Its antigen remains unidentified. This record comes from a study of shared clonotypes between healthy human individuals. Findings of the study overall: Relative to clonotypes present in all four donors, those not shared had lower generation probabilities.

V was pared by 4 bases and J by 8 bases, with 11 bases between. The germline gives CDR1 MNHEY, CDR2 SMNVEV (reference sequence). The CDR3 runs to 13 residues. Method: immunoSEQ multiplex PCR; TCRdb's copy keeps in-frame clones and lacks some. The repertoire holds millions of clones, with around 94% as singletons. The receptor comes from a man between 18 and 35 years old in good health. This chain uses TRBV27 with TRBJ1-4; no definite D call. Sequencing was done on a sample of naive CD4+ T cells sorted from blood. Subset given: CD45RA+ positively selected. CDR3 residues: CASSSLGREKLFF. The DNA for the CDR3 is TGTGCCAGCAGTTCCCTCGGAAGGGAAAAACTGTTTTTT. Using reference TRBV27 and TRBJ1-4 for the parts outside the CDR3, the full variable domain is EAQVTQNPRYLITVTGKKLTVTCSQNMNHEYMSWYRQDPGLGLRQIYYSMNVEVTDKGDVPEGYKVSRKEKRNFPLILESPSPNQTSLYFCASSSLGREKLFFGSGTQLSVL.